One T cell receptor (beta chain) is described in this entry. Its cognate antigen is unknown. The data stem from a study of cytomegalovirus exposure and HLA in healthy donors. The study, taken as a whole, reports: Relative to the approximately 680-donor mean, N-insertions were reportedly fewer in an Asian-associated ancestry cluster in a later analysis.

The PCR made use of 60 Vbeta and 13 Jbeta primers. Sequencing used immunoSEQ multiplex PCR; TCRdb keeps in-frame clones, though not all of them. The sample includes about 200,000 clones, about two thirds of them seen just once. At sampling all donors were nominally healthy, likely with unrecorded immune exposures. Germline lookup yields CDR1 LNHDA and CDR2 SQIVND (reference sequence). Trimming left V 1 base short and J 3 bases short, with 10 bases between. CDR3 length: 15 amino acids. The sample was PBMCs. This sequence originates from a man aged 40-55 years in good health and CMV-seropositive. This chain uses TRBV19 with TRBJ1-5, with D tentatively TRBD1 (5 bases). CDR3: CASSIVARDNQPQHF. For the CDR3, the DNA is TGTGCCAGTAGTATAGTGGCCAGGGACAATCAGCCCCAGCATTTT.